The 5 T cell receptor beta chains listed next were all sequenced from one sample in a study of blood T cells in healthy people across ages. A second about 7 to 11 cycle PCR used barcoded and J-beta primers. One entry per CDR3 protein, called by TCRdb with MiXCR from the 5' RACE reads. The sample includes fewer than 2,000,000 distinct CDR3 sequences, about two fifths of them seen just once. Sequencing was carried out using blood. These receptor sequences come from a human donor in good health.

The CDR3 protein is CASSFRLQGGEETQYF. For the CDR3, the DNA is TGTGCCAGCAGCTTCCGCCTACAGGGGGGCGAAGAGACCCAGTACTTC. This chain connects TRBV11-3 to TRBJ2-5, with TRBD1 matching 8 bases. Germline loops: CDR1 SGHNT, CDR2 YENEEA. The CDR3 spans 16 residues. J was trimmed by 3 bases and V by 3 bases; bases with no gene match: 9.

The chain joins TRBV29-1 to TRBJ2-1; D uncertain. Germline lookup yields CDR1 SQVTM and CDR2 ANQGSEA. V was trimmed by 3 bases and J by 13 bases, leaving 13 bases between them. The CDR3 runs to 11 residues. The CDR3 region is CSVEMAETQFF. CDR3 sequence (DNA): TGCAGCGTTGAGATGGCGGAGACCCAGTTCTTC.

This rearrangement joins TRBV12-3 or TRBV12-4 to TRBJ2-3, with D perhaps matching TRBD1 or TRBD2 (5 bases each). The CDR3 sequence is 15 residues long. Trimming took 6 bases from V and 1 from J, leaving 14 bases between them. CDR3 sequence reads: CASRPSGGGTDTQYF. The CDR3 coding sequence is TGTGCCAGCAGGCCTAGTGGGGGAGGCACAGATACGCAGTATTTT.

The gene calls are TRBV6-2 or TRBV6-3 and TRBJ1-2, with D uncertain. The germline V gene has CDR1 MNHEY and CDR2 SVGEGT. The CDR3 is 13 amino acids. V dropped 2 bases and J dropped 8 bases, with 12 bases sitting between them. The chain's CDR3 is CASSYREFDGYTF. CDR3 DNA: TGTGCCAGCAGTTACAGGGAATTCGACGGCTACACCTTC.

This chain connects TRBV6-6 to TRBJ1-6, with 7 nucleotides matching TRBD1. The CDR3 loop spans 15 amino acids. The germline V gene encodes CDR1 MNHNY and CDR2 SVGAGI (reference sequence). With 2 bases clipped from V and 7 bases from J, the junction kept 5 bases outside the gene matches. Written as DNA, the CDR3 is TGTGCCAGCAGTTACCTACAGGGGCAGAATTCACCCCTCCACTTT. Protein product: CASSYLQGQNSPLHF.